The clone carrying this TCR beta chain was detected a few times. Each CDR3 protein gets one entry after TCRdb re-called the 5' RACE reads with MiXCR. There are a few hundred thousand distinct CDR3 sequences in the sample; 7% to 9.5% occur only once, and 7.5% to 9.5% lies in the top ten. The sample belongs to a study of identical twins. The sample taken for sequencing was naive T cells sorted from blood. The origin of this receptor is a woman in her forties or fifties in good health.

The CDR3: CAWGGEKLFF. The DNA for the CDR3 is TGTGCCTGGGGAGGAGAAAAACTGTTTTTT. The chain carries TRBV30 and TRBJ1-4; D is ambiguous. Germline V gene lookup returns CDR1 GTSNPN and CDR2 SVGIG (reference sequence). Trimming left V 5 bases short and J 8 bases short, with 6 bases between. This CDR3 has 10 amino acids.